This T cell receptor beta chain was sequenced during a study of CD8+CD57+ T cells in acquired aplastic anemia. Study overall: The sorted CD4+ and CD8+ cells yielded an average around 3.2 ug of DNA. Study results and caveats: Patients and controls shared around 30 CD8+ CDR3 sequences. Simpson's diversity of CD8+ cells was not significantly different in patients compared with controls.

This CDR3 has 14 residues. Germline V lookup: CDR1 MGHDK, CDR2 SYGVNS. Trimming pared 1 base from V and 10 bases from J, leaving 14 bases between. In patients chosen for sequencing, flow cytometry had shown CD8+CD57+ cell expansion. Diagnosis of severe acquired aplastic anemia applied to all patients. Genomic DNA, serving as template, underwent TCR beta VDJ and CDR3 profiling. Via MiXCR, TCRdb re-called the reads, giving one row per CDR3 protein. The data show some 180,000 distinct CDR3 sequences, about 60% seen once. Turning to this clonotype: The antigen is not known.

The receptor comes from a human donor with aplastic anemia. The source material was sorted CD4+, CD8+, or CD8+CD57+ T cells (not recorded which) from PBMCs. The chain employs TRBV25-1 and TRBJ2-1; D gene ambiguous. The CDR3 reads CASSEWVRSYEQFF. CDR3 coding DNA: TGTGCCAGCAGTGAATGGGTCAGGAGTTACGAGCAGTTCTTC.